Shown below are 17 T cell receptor beta chains from a single sample sequenced in a study of CXCR3-negative and CXCR3-positive naive CD8 T cells. Carrying UMI labels, the TRB cDNA libraries were prepared through 5' RACE. TCRdb reprocessed the 5' RACE reads, keeping one entry per CDR3 protein, no DNA. The sample data list 150,000 or so distinct CDR3 sequences. Study findings and constraints: Compared with CXCR3-negative naive cells, CXCR3-positive naive cells showed more hydrophobic TRB CDR3s.

No antigen has been identified for these receptors. Input material: naive CXCR3+ CD8+ T cells from blood. Subset defined: CD45RO-CCR7+CD27+CD95- naive CD8+ T cells expressing CXCR3 (TNR3+). These receptor sequences come from a human donor in good health. Some clones in this sample may be carry-over from other donors' samples.

The chain links TRBV2 to TRBJ2-2; TCRdb's D call, TRBD1, is unchecked because there is no DNA. This CDR3 comprises 15 residues. Germline V gives CDR1 SNHLY, CDR2 FYNNEI. CDR3 residues: CASFAGTGKTGELFF.

This sequence joins TRBV29-1 and TRBJ1-1. CDR3 length: 14 residues. The germline CDR1 and CDR2 sequences are SQVTM and ANQGSEA. The CDR3 reads CSVPSSLMNTEAFF.

The J gene is TRBJ2-1, the V gene TRBV29-1; TCRdb returns TRBD1, unconfirmable since there is no DNA. The CDR3 covers 12 residues. Germline-derived CDR1 and CDR2 are SQVTM and ANQGSEA. The CDR3 protein is CSVVSRYNEQFF.

The chain recombines TRBV20-1 with TRBJ1-3; there is no DNA to check the TCRdb D call of TRBD1. Germline-derived CDR1 and CDR2 are DFQATT and SNEGSKA (reference sequence). The CDR3 spans 13 residues. The CDR3 sequence: CSAYRGLENTIYF.

The chain is built from TRBV14 and TRBJ2-7; TCRdb's assignment of TRBD1 cannot be checked, as there is no DNA. The CDR3 runs to 15 residues. CDR1 is SGHDN and CDR2 is FVKESK in the germline V gene. The CDR3: CASSSAGTGANEQYF.

V usage is TRBV29-1 and J usage is TRBJ2-5; with no DNA, the TCRdb D assignment of TRBD1 cannot be verified. The CDR3 consists of 13 residues. From germline, CDR1 is SQVTM and CDR2 ANQGSEA. The CDR3 loop is CSVEGDSEETQYF.

The chain has TRBV7-8 and TRBJ2-5; as DNA is missing, the TRBD2 call by TCRdb cannot be tested. The CDR3 runs to 14 residues. CDR1 SGHVS and CDR2 FQNEAQ come from the germline V gene. This CDR3 reads CASSGLAEQETQYF. The variable domain in full, with the rest retrieved from reference TRBV7-8 and TRBJ2-5, is GAGVSQSPRYKVAKRGQDVALRCDPISGHVSLFWYQQALGQGPEFLTYFQNEAQLDKSGLPSDRFFAERPEGSVSTLKIQRTQQEDSAVYLCASSGLAEQETQYFGPGTRLLVL.

The chain uses TRBV7-8 and TRBJ1-6; as DNA is missing, the TRBD1 call by TCRdb cannot be tested. Germline V gives CDR1 SGHVS, CDR2 FQNEAQ. The CDR3 totals 16 residues. CDR3 in amino acids: CASSSQGLSYNSPLHF.

The rearrangement joins TRBV6-2 or TRBV6-3 to TRBJ2-7; without DNA, the TCRdb call of TRBD1 cannot be checked. Per germline, CDR1 MNHEY and CDR2 SVGEGT. This CDR3 has 14 amino acids. CDR3 amino acids: CASSYLRQGNEQYF.

The chain links TRBV20-1 to TRBJ2-1; the TRBD2 assignment by TCRdb is unverifiable without DNA. Germline-derived CDR1 and CDR2 are DFQATT and SNEGSKA (reference sequence). The CDR3 contains 15 residues. CDR3 amino acids: CSARDQSGPYNEQFF.

The chain has TRBV27 and TRBJ2-7; TCRdb reports TRBD2, a call that lacks DNA to check it against. Per germline, CDR1 MNHEY and CDR2 SMNVEV (reference sequence). The CDR3 runs to 16 residues. CDR3 protein: CASSAPGTSGHYEQYF.

The rearrangement links TRBV12-3 or TRBV12-4 to TRBJ2-3; TCRdb calls TRBD2, which cannot be checked without DNA. This CDR3 has 18 residues. This chain's CDR3 is CASSLAQLAGEPTDTQYF.

The rearrangement uses TRBV10-2 and TRBJ2-7; absent DNA, TCRdb's TRBD1 call cannot be checked. The CDR3 contains 12 residues. Germline V CDR1 and CDR2: WSHSY, SAAADI. The CDR3 sequence is CASSADRAEQYF.

The chain is built from TRBV15 and TRBJ1-2. The CDR3 has 14 amino acids. The germline V gene encodes CDR1 LNHNV and CDR2 YYDKDF (reference sequence). The CDR3 protein is CATSRDPQTHGYTF.

J is TRBJ2-1 and V is TRBV2; TCRdb reports TRBD1, a call that lacks DNA to check it against. The CDR3 loop spans 15 amino acids. From germline, CDR1 is SNHLY and CDR2 FYNNEI. This CDR3 is CASRPTGGRYNDQFF.

The V gene is TRBV28, the J gene TRBJ2-7; checking the TCRdb D call of TRBD2 is not possible without DNA. The CDR3 covers 17 residues. Germline V gives CDR1 MDHEN, CDR2 SYDVKM. CDR3 amino acids: CASSSFPGGRDSYEQYF.

The chain has TRBV5-4 and TRBJ1-6. Germline lookup yields CDR1 SGHNT and CDR2 YYREEE (reference sequence). The CDR3 is 15 residues long. The CDR3 protein is CASSFGPTEDSPLHF.